The 29 T cell receptor beta chains in this list originate from one sample, sequenced in a study of T-cell reconstitution after alpha-beta-depleted transplantation in children. The TCRbeta library was prepared with unique molecular identifiers. A single record per CDR3 protein comes from TCRdb applying MiXCR to the PCR reads. The profile shows fewer than 550,000 distinct CDR3 sequences, about a tenth of them singletons. The sample here was PBMCs from the stem cell graft donor, taken from the stem cell graft. The receptors originated from a human donor who donated a stem cell graft to a child with acute myeloid leukemia.

The chain combines TRBV7-8 with TRBJ2-7; a possible D gene is TRBD1 (6 bases). The CDR3 loop spans 14 amino acids. Looked up from germline, CDR1 is SGHVS and CDR2 is FQNEAQ. The V and J ends lost 4 bases and 6 bases respectively, with 16 bases between them. CDR3 sequence (DNA): TGTGCCAGCAGCTCGCAGGGGATTCAGGGCGAGCAGTACTTC. Residues: CASSSQGIQGEQYF.

This clonotype was detected a few times. CDR3 residues: CASGRFRNTEAFF. CDR3 DNA: TGTGCCAGCGGCAGGTTTCGGAACACTGAAGCTTTCTTT. The rearrangement uses TRBV7-3 and TRBJ1-1; D not resolved. Trimming cost V 8 bases and J 1 base, with 11 bases left between them. This CDR3 spans 13 amino acids. Germline V CDR1 and CDR2: SGHTA, FQGTGA.

Only a few counts were recorded for this clonotype. This chain uses TRBV15 with TRBJ2-7; tentatively, D is TRBD1 (5 bases). Germline V gene lookup returns CDR1 LNHNV and CDR2 YYDKDF (reference sequence). The CDR3 contains 12 residues. V lost 3 bases, J lost 4 bases, and 7 bases lay in between. In DNA form, the CDR3 reads TGTGCCACCAGCAGGGACATGTACGAGCAGTACTTC. Translation gives CATSRDMYEQYF.

This clonotype has just a few counts. This chain uses TRBV27 with TRBJ2-3; a weak D match, TRBD2 (6 bases). The CDR3 is made up of 14 amino acids. Germline CDR1 MNHEY, CDR2 SMNVEV (reference sequence). The germline V and J ends were trimmed by 3 bases and 2 bases, with 9 bases remaining between them. The DNA for the CDR3 is TGTGCCAGCAGTTTGACTAGTAACACAGATACGCAGTATTTT. Amino acid sequence: CASSLTSNTDTQYF.

The chain has TRBV5-1 and TRBJ1-1; the D gene is possibly TRBD1 (5 bases). Germline assignment: CDR1 SGHRS and CDR2 YFSETQ. The CDR3 has 13 amino acids. V was shortened by 6 bases and J by 6 bases, with 15 bases between the two germline ends. The CDR3 DNA reads TGCGCCAGCAACAACCAGGGTGGGGCTGAAGCTTTCTTT. It specifies CASNNQGGAEAFF.

The chain uses TRBV12-3 or TRBV12-4 and TRBJ2-5; a possible D gene is TRBD2 (6 bases). This CDR3 region has 14 residues. Between the trimmed V and J ends, which lost 6 bases and 2 bases, there was a span of 13 bases. The CDR3 here is CASRLGAGQETQYF. Here the CDR3 DNA reads TGTGCCAGCAGGCTAGGCGCGGGGCAAGAGACCCAGTACTTC.

The chain links TRBV5-1 to TRBJ2-2; TRBD2 agrees at 10 bases. Germline CDR1 SGHRS, CDR2 YFSETQ. CDR3 length: 17 amino acids. Unmatched junction bases numbered 10, after V lost 3 bases and J lost 5 bases. As DNA, the CDR3 is TGCGCCAGCAGCTCGGGAGCGGGAGGGCCGAGGACCGGGGAGCTGTTTTTT. Its protein product is CASSSGAGGPRTGELFF. Combining the CDR3 with reference TRBV5-1 and TRBJ2-2 gives the whole variable domain KAGVTQTPRYLIKTRGQQVTLSCSPISGHRSVSWYQQTPGQGLQFLFEYFSETQRNKGNFPGRFSGRQFSNSRSEMNVSTLELGDSALYLCASSSGAGGPRTGELFFGEGSRLTVL.

The chain joins TRBV29-1 to TRBJ2-3; 8 bases match TRBD2. Germline lookup yields CDR1 SQVTM and CDR2 ANQGSEA. V dropped 5 bases and J dropped 3; count of bases not matched to a gene: 7. The CDR3 runs 14 residues. The CDR3 loop is CSVRGVAGTDTQYF. CDR3 DNA: TGCAGCGTTCGGGGGGTAGCGGGAACAGATACGCAGTATTTT.

This chain connects TRBV29-1 to TRBJ2-1, with D possibly matching TRBD2 (6 bases). Looked up from germline, CDR1 is SQVTM and CDR2 is ANQGSEA. V lost 6 bases to trimming and J lost 2 bases, with 17 bases between them. The CDR3 is made up of 15 amino acids. CDR3 residues: CSVHAGLNTYNEQFF. In nucleotides, the CDR3 is TGCAGCGTCCATGCGGGACTTAACACCTACAATGAGCAGTTCTTC.

The genes are TRBV20-1 and TRBJ1-6, with a tentative D call TRBD1 (6 bases). Per the germline V gene, CDR1 is DFQATT and CDR2 is SNEGSKA (reference sequence). The CDR3 length is 16 residues. V was pared by 4 bases and J by 9 bases, with 22 bases between. The CDR3 DNA reads as TGCAGTGCTACTCTTCGGCTCGGGCAGGGGAGTTCACCCCTCCACTTT. Translation gives CSATLRLGQGSSPLHF.

The chain recombines TRBV7-3 with TRBJ2-7; D unclear. The V gene's germline CDR1 is SGHTA and CDR2 FQGTGA. The V and J ends lost 4 bases and 4 bases respectively, with 11 bases between them. The CDR3 extends over 13 amino acids. In DNA, the CDR3 is TGTGCCAGCAGCTCTAGGTCCCCTTACGAGCAGTACGTC. Translating it yields CASSSRSPYEQYV.

V gene TRBV5-8 combines with J gene TRBJ1-1; perhaps TRBD1 as D (6 bases). CDR3 size: 16 residues. Trimming took off 6 bases at V and 0 bases at J, with 18 bases between the two ends. Per germline, CDR1 SGHTS and CDR2 YDEGEE. CDR3 in DNA: TGTGCCAGCACGATCCCAGGGGCCAACATGAACACTGAAGCTTTCTTT. Translating gives CASTIPGANMNTEAFF. The whole variable domain, filled in from reference TRBV5-8 and TRBJ1-1, reads EAGVTQSPTHLIKTRGQQATLRCSPISGHTSVYWYQQALGLGLQFLLWYDEGEERNRGNFPPRFSGRQFPNYSSELNVNALELEDSALYLCASTIPGANMNTEAFFGQGTRLTVV.

The chain carries TRBV12-3 or TRBV12-4 and TRBJ1-5; D is perhaps TRBD1 (6 bases). This CDR3 is 13 amino acids long. Trimming shortened V by 7 bases and J by 3 bases, and 10 bases separated the two germline ends. CDR3 DNA sequence: TGTGCCAGCAATGGACAGCACAATCAGCCCCAGCATTTT. Its translation is CASNGQHNQPQHF.

This clonotype was observed many times. The V gene is TRBV5-1, the J gene TRBJ1-2, with D possibly matching TRBD1 (6 bases). Trimming left V 4 bases short and J 1 base short, with 20 bases between. The CDR3 has 17 residues. Germline CDR1 and CDR2: SGHRS and YFSETQ. The CDR3 coding sequence is TGCGCCAGCAGCGGATCTAAGGACAGAACTAATAACTATGGCTACACCTTC. Residues: CASSGSKDRTNNYGYTF.

The chain uses TRBV20-1 and TRBJ2-3; 14 bases are a match to TRBD2. The germline V gene has CDR1 DFQATT and CDR2 SNEGSKA (reference sequence). There are 14 residues in the CDR3. Trimming cost V 5 bases and J 9 bases; bases outside gene matches: 7. CDR3 amino acids: CSAARLAGGETQYF. The CDR3 DNA reads TGCAGTGCTGCGCGACTAGCGGGGGGGGAAACGCAGTATTTT.

This clonotype was seen a few times. This sequence joins TRBV11-2 and TRBJ1-1; maybe TRBD1 (5 bases). The CDR3 consists of 13 residues. Germline V gene sequence: CDR1 SGHAT, CDR2 FQNNGV. V was trimmed by 5 bases and J by 5 bases, leaving 12 bases between them. This CDR3 reads CASSHRGNTEAFF. The CDR3 region has the DNA TGTGCCAGCAGCCATCGGGGGAATACTGAAGCTTTCTTT.

Only a few counts were recorded for this clonotype. V usage is TRBV20-1 and J usage is TRBJ2-5; the D gene is possibly TRBD2 (6 bases). Germline V gene data show CDR1 as DFQATT and CDR2 as SNEGSKA (reference sequence). V was trimmed by 0 bases and J by 4 bases, leaving 15 bases between them. There are 15 residues in the CDR3. The CDR3 coding sequence is TGCAGTGCTAGAGATTCAGGGAAGGGAGGAGAGACCCAGTACTTC. It codes for CSARDSGKGGETQYF.

This sequence joins TRBV12-3 or TRBV12-4 and TRBJ2-4; D might be TRBD2 (5 bases). V lost 5 bases and J 6 bases, leaving 29 bases between the germline ends. CDR3 length: 19 amino acids. The CDR3 loop is CASSLIGRGLLRTGNIQYF. CDR3 in DNA: TGTGCCAGCAGTCTCATAGGTCGGGGATTATTAAGAACCGGAAACATTCAGTACTTC.

The gene calls are TRBV5-1 and TRBJ1-5, with D perhaps matching TRBD1 (5 bases). The CDR3 is 15 residues long. V dropped 4 bases and J dropped 3 bases, with 14 bases sitting between them. The germline V gene has CDR1 SGHRS and CDR2 YFSETQ. CDR3 DNA: TGCGCCAGCAGCCCTGGGACGGTCTACAATCAGCCCCAGCATTTT. Residues: CASSPGTVYNQPQHF.

The chain links TRBV20-1 to TRBJ2-3; TRBD1 is a possible D gene (5 bases). The germline gives CDR1 DFQATT, CDR2 SNEGSKA (reference sequence). Trimming removed 2 bases at V and 2 bases at J, with 11 bases between. The CDR3 loop spans 14 amino acids. The chain's CDR3 is CSARQGSATDTQYF. CDR3 nucleotide sequence: TGCAGTGCTAGACAGGGTTCCGCCACAGATACGCAGTATTTT.

This rearrangement joins TRBV6-1 to TRBJ1-2; D is undetermined. Trimming took 2 bases from V and 2 from J, leaving 3 bases between them. The CDR3 covers 12 residues. Germline V gene sequence: CDR1 MNHNS, CDR2 SASEGT. The CDR3 reads CASSELNYGYTF. CDR3 DNA sequence: TGTGCCAGCAGTGAACTGAACTATGGCTACACCTTC.

In its sample, this clonotype was seen many times. V and J are TRBV10-3 and TRBJ1-1, with a tentative D call TRBD1 (5 bases). The CDR3 totals 14 residues. Trimming removed 11 bases from V and 0 bases from J, with 16 bases in between. Germline V gene sequence: CDR1 ENHRY, CDR2 SYGVKD. CDR3 loop: CAVRDGGMNTEAFF. CDR3 nucleotide sequence: TGTGCCGTCCGGGACGGAGGGATGAACACTGAAGCTTTCTTT.

This clonotype was found many times. The gene calls are TRBV5-1 and TRBJ2-5, with D perhaps TRBD1 (6 bases). Germline V gene lookup returns CDR1 SGHRS and CDR2 YFSETQ. The V end was cut by 2 bases, the J end by 4 bases, with 9 bases between. This CDR3 comprises 13 residues. Here the CDR3 reads CASSFGTTETQYF. The CDR3 bases are TGCGCCAGCAGCTTCGGGACAACAGAGACCCAGTACTTC.

V gene TRBV11-2 combines with J gene TRBJ2-7; D gene unclear. V lost 2 bases and J 4 bases, leaving 9 bases between the germline ends. Looked up from germline, CDR1 is SGHAT and CDR2 is FQNNGV. This CDR3 region has 13 residues. This chain's CDR3 is CASSLRSAYEQYV. The CDR3, as DNA: TGTGCCAGCAGCTTACGGTCCGCGTACGAGCAGTACGTC.

This clonotype turned up a few times. V and J are TRBV6-2 or TRBV6-3 and TRBJ2-4; D not resolved. CDR3 length: 12 residues. Germline-derived CDR1 and CDR2 are MNHEY and SVGEGT. The germline V and J ends were trimmed by 0 bases and 8 bases, with 5 bases remaining between them. In nucleotides, the CDR3 is TGTGCCAGCAGTTACTCGTGGGACATTCAGTACTTC. Translation gives CASSYSWDIQYF.

This clonotype was found many times. This rearrangement joins TRBV20-1 to TRBJ2-3, with 15 bases identical to TRBD2. This CDR3 is built from 18 residues. After removal of 4 bases from V and 2 bases from J, the junction contained 10 bases not matched to a gene. The germline V gene has CDR1 DFQATT and CDR2 SNEGSKA (reference sequence). The CDR3 DNA reads as TGCAGTGCTATCGGAACTGGGACTAGCGGGGGGACCACAGATACGCAGTATTTT. Protein sequence: CSAIGTGTSGGTTDTQYF.

The V and J genes are TRBV7-2 and TRBJ1-2; D is unresolved. Germline values: CDR1 SGHTA, CDR2 FQGNSA. This CDR3 has 17 amino acids. Trimming took off 6 bases at V and 6 bases at J, with 26 bases between the two ends. The CDR3 sequence: CASSFMARGVPGNGYTF. The CDR3 region has the DNA TGTGCCAGCAGTTTTATGGCCCGCGGGGTGCCCGGGAATGGCTACACCTTC.

In this sample, this clonotype turned up a few times. The chain carries TRBV4-2 and TRBJ2-2; D unclear. Germline-derived CDR1 and CDR2 are LGHNA and YNFKEQ. V was pared by 1 base and J by 5 bases, with 8 bases between. The CDR3 totals 14 residues. CDR3 coding DNA: TGTGCCAGCAGCCAAGTCGAGAGGACCGGGGAGCTGTTTTTT. This sequence encodes CASSQVERTGELFF.

This clonotype occurred a few times. This chain connects TRBV27 to TRBJ2-3; TRBD2 aligns across 7 bases. CDR1 and CDR2 (germline): MNHEY, SMNVEV (reference sequence). The CDR3 spans 16 residues. J was trimmed by 3 bases and V by 7 bases; bases with no gene match: 13. The CDR3: CASTAGWGGRTDTQYF. The CDR3 bases are TGTGCCAGCACCGCAGGGTGGGGGGGGAGAACAGATACGCAGTATTTT.